This is a list of T cell receptor beta chains from one sample in a study of T-cell reconstitution after alpha-beta-depleted transplantation in children. TCRdb used MiXCR to reprocess the PCR reads, holding one entry per CDR3 protein. The sample carries about 270,000 distinct CDR3 sequences, more than 9% recorded once. Sequenced here: PBMCs from the stem cell graft donor, sampled from the stem cell graft. All receptors derive from a human donor who donated a stem cell graft to a child with SCID. The CDR3 runs from the conserved cysteine through the conserved F or W. Each record gives: V gene, clone size, D gene, J gene, CDR3 DNA, CDR3 protein. A D gene is named only where the DNA matches it firmly. Clone size appears in some rows only: once, few, many, or a class for an expanded clone.

v_call: TRBV7-2
clone_size: many
d_call: .
j_call: TRBJ2-1
cdr3_nt: TGTGCCAGCAGCTTACGGTCGGGGCCCAATGAGCAGTTCTTC
cdr3_aa: CASSLRSGPNEQFF

v_call: TRBV2
clone_size: .
d_call: .
j_call: TRBJ2-2
cdr3_nt: TGTGCCAGCAGGTTAAGGGAGCTGTTTTTT
cdr3_aa: CASRLRELFF

v_call: TRBV20-1
clone_size: .
d_call: .
j_call: TRBJ2-5
cdr3_nt: TGCAGTGCTAAGGGTGGGTGGGAGACCCAGTACTTC
cdr3_aa: CSAKGGWETQYF

v_call: TRBV20-1
clone_size: few
d_call: .
j_call: TRBJ1-2
cdr3_nt: TGCAGTGCTAGCAGGGCAGTGGAAGGCTACACCTTC
cdr3_aa: CSASRAVEGYTF

v_call: TRBV12-3/TRBV12-4
clone_size: few
d_call: TRBD1
j_call: TRBJ2-1
cdr3_nt: TGTGCCAGCAGGGGGACAGGGAGCTACAATGAGCAGTTCTTC
cdr3_aa: CASRGTGSYNEQFF

v_call: TRBV7-8
clone_size: .
d_call: .
j_call: TRBJ1-1
cdr3_nt: TGTGCCAGCAGACCCCCCGGGGGAAACACTGAAGCTTTCTTT
cdr3_aa: CASRPPGGNTEAFF

v_call: TRBV2
clone_size: few
d_call: TRBD2
j_call: TRBJ2-1
cdr3_nt: TGTGCCAGCCGAGCGGGGGGCCGGGGTGAGCAGTTCTTC
cdr3_aa: CASRAGGRGEQFF

v_call: TRBV20-1
clone_size: .
d_call: TRBD2
j_call: TRBJ2-5
cdr3_nt: TGCAGTGCTTGGACTAGCGGGCAAGAGACCCAGTACTTC
cdr3_aa: CSAWTSGQETQYF

v_call: TRBV24-1
clone_size: few
d_call: TRBD1
j_call: TRBJ2-5
cdr3_nt: TGTGCCACCAGTGGCCGGACAGGGGGCCAAGAGACCCAGTACTTC
cdr3_aa: CATSGRTGGQETQYF

v_call: TRBV2
clone_size: .
d_call: TRBD1
j_call: TRBJ2-5
cdr3_nt: TGTGCCAGCAGTGCACCAGGGACAGCCAAACAAGAGACCCAGTACTTC
cdr3_aa: CASSAPGTAKQETQYF

v_call: TRBV20-1
clone_size: few
d_call: .
j_call: TRBJ2-1
cdr3_nt: TGCAGTGCTAGAGATTTTATTCTTGCGGGGGACAACTACAATGAGCAGTTCTTC
cdr3_aa: CSARDFILAGDNYNEQFF

v_call: TRBV29-1
clone_size: .
d_call: .
j_call: TRBJ2-2
cdr3_nt: TGCAGCGTACGAGAGGGTAACACCGGGGAGCTGTTTTTT
cdr3_aa: CSVREGNTGELFF

v_call: TRBV4-1
clone_size: few
d_call: TRBD2
j_call: TRBJ2-3
cdr3_nt: TGCGCCAGCAGCCAAGATCAGCGGGGGGGACGTAATACGCAGTATTTT
cdr3_aa: CASSQDQRGGRNTQYF

v_call: TRBV3-1
clone_size: few
d_call: TRBD1
j_call: TRBJ1-2
cdr3_nt: TGTGCCAGCACCCCAGGGCAGGGGGCTTTCTCTGGCTACACCTTC
cdr3_aa: CASTPGQGAFSGYTF

v_call: TRBV18
clone_size: .
d_call: TRBD1
j_call: TRBJ2-1
cdr3_nt: TGTGCCAGCTCACCAGTCATGGACAGGGGATGGGTGTTGAATGAGCAGTTCTTC
cdr3_aa: CASSPVMDRGWVLNEQFF

v_call: TRBV4-1
clone_size: .
d_call: .
j_call: TRBJ2-3
cdr3_nt: TGCGCCAGCAGCCAAGATAGAGGTTCGGAACAGAAAAGAGATACGCAGTATTTT
cdr3_aa: CASSQDRGSEQKRDTQYF

v_call: TRBV5-1
clone_size: .
d_call: TRBD2
j_call: TRBJ2-1
cdr3_nt: TGCGCCAGCAGCGTACTAGCGGGGGAAGGGAGTGAGCAGTTCTTC
cdr3_aa: CASSVLAGEGSEQFF

v_call: TRBV27
clone_size: few
d_call: TRBD1
j_call: TRBJ1-2
cdr3_nt: TGTGCCAGCAGTTCGGACAGGGCTAGCTACACCTTC
cdr3_aa: CASSSDRASYTF

v_call: TRBV9
clone_size: few
d_call: TRBD1
j_call: TRBJ2-7
cdr3_nt: TGTGCCAGCAGCGTAGTTTCACAGGGGGCGGACGAGCAGTACTTC
cdr3_aa: CASSVVSQGADEQYF

v_call: TRBV9
clone_size: .
d_call: .
j_call: TRBJ1-5
cdr3_nt: TGTGCCAGCAGCGTCTCTGGGACCGGTCAGCCCCAGCATTTT
cdr3_aa: CASSVSGTGQPQHF

v_call: TRBV5-1
clone_size: many
d_call: .
j_call: TRBJ2-3
cdr3_nt: TGCGCCAGCAGCGTTGCGGTAGGCACAGATACGCAGTATTTT
cdr3_aa: CASSVAVGTDTQYF

v_call: TRBV2
clone_size: .
d_call: .
j_call: TRBJ1-2
cdr3_nt: TGTGCCAGCAGTGACAGGGGCGGTGGCTACACCTTC
cdr3_aa: CASSDRGGGYTF

v_call: TRBV4-1
clone_size: few
d_call: TRBD2
j_call: TRBJ2-1
cdr3_nt: TGCGCCAGCAGCCCGGTAGCGGGTCCAAGGGTCAATGAGCAGTTCTTC
cdr3_aa: CASSPVAGPRVNEQFF

v_call: TRBV5-1
clone_size: many
d_call: TRBD2
j_call: TRBJ2-1
cdr3_nt: TGCGCCAGCAGCTCGGGGGGATTCTCCTACAATGAGCAGTTCTTC
cdr3_aa: CASSSGGFSYNEQFF

v_call: TRBV6-1
clone_size: few
d_call: .
j_call: TRBJ2-1
cdr3_nt: TGTGCCAGCACCGAATCAGGGGCAACCTACAATGAGCAGTTCTTC
cdr3_aa: CASTESGATYNEQFF

v_call: TRBV5-5
clone_size: .
d_call: TRBD1
j_call: TRBJ1-2
cdr3_nt: TGTGCCAGCAGCTTAACACTGCCGGGACAGATCACCAGCTATGGCTACACCTTC
cdr3_aa: CASSLTLPGQITSYGYTF

v_call: TRBV7-8
clone_size: .
d_call: TRBD2
j_call: TRBJ2-7
cdr3_nt: TGTGCCAGCAGCGCCCTGACTAGCGGGGAAGACGAGCAGTACTTC
cdr3_aa: CASSALTSGEDEQYF

v_call: TRBV20-1
clone_size: .
d_call: .
j_call: TRBJ2-7
cdr3_nt: TGCAGTGCGCAAGAGTGGGGGGTCCCGGGGGCAACCTACGAGCAGTACTTC
cdr3_aa: CSAQEWGVPGATYEQYF

v_call: TRBV7-6
clone_size: many
d_call: TRBD1
j_call: TRBJ1-2
cdr3_nt: TGTGCCAGCAGCCCCAGACCTTACCGGGACAGGGATGGATATGGCTACACCTTC
cdr3_aa: CASSPRPYRDRDGYGYTF

v_call: TRBV21-1
clone_size: many
d_call: .
j_call: TRBJ2-4
cdr3_nt: TGTGCCAGCAGCAGACGGGGGGGGAGGAACATTCAGTACTTC
cdr3_aa: CASSRRGGRNIQYF

v_call: TRBV5-1
clone_size: few
d_call: .
j_call: TRBJ2-5
cdr3_nt: TGCGCCAGCAGCTTGGCTGGCCCACCGACAGACTCGGAGACCCAGTACTTC
cdr3_aa: CASSLAGPPTDSETQYF

v_call: TRBV7-6
clone_size: .
d_call: TRBD2
j_call: TRBJ2-1
cdr3_nt: TGTGCCAGCAGCCTTCCGGGACTAGCTGGGGGTGAGCAGTTCTTC
cdr3_aa: CASSLPGLAGGEQFF

v_call: TRBV20-1
clone_size: few
d_call: TRBD1
j_call: TRBJ2-3
cdr3_nt: TGCAGTATCGAGACAGGGGCAGATACGCAGTATTTT
cdr3_aa: CSIETGADTQYF

v_call: TRBV5-1
clone_size: few
d_call: .
j_call: TRBJ2-5
cdr3_nt: TGCGCCAGCAGCGCAGACGGACAGCAGCAAGAGACCCAGTACTTC
cdr3_aa: CASSADGQQQETQYF

v_call: TRBV7-6
clone_size: many
d_call: TRBD2
j_call: TRBJ2-7
cdr3_nt: TGTGCCAGCAGCTTAAGAATAGGGACTAGCGGGGGGCAAATCTACGAGCAGTACTTC
cdr3_aa: CASSLRIGTSGGQIYEQYF

v_call: TRBV11-2
clone_size: few
d_call: .
j_call: TRBJ2-3
cdr3_nt: TGTGCCAGCACCACCCCCCAAGATGCCTTGGGGGCCGCAGATACGCAGTATTTT
cdr3_aa: CASTTPQDALGAADTQYF

v_call: TRBV20-1
clone_size: few
d_call: .
j_call: TRBJ2-2
cdr3_nt: TGCAGTGCTAGAGATCTCGGGACAAACACCGGGGAGCTGTTTTTT
cdr3_aa: CSARDLGTNTGELFF

v_call: TRBV20-1
clone_size: .
d_call: TRBD2
j_call: TRBJ2-1
cdr3_nt: TGCAGTGCCAGAGCGGCTAGCGGGGTTTACAATGAGCAGTTCTTC
cdr3_aa: CSARAASGVYNEQFF

v_call: TRBV12-5
clone_size: .
d_call: TRBD1
j_call: TRBJ1-4
cdr3_nt: TGTGCTAGTGGTTTGCGACAGGGGGCAGGGAATGAAAAACTGTTTTTT
cdr3_aa: CASGLRQGAGNEKLFF

v_call: TRBV5-5
clone_size: .
d_call: .
j_call: TRBJ1-5
cdr3_nt: TGTGCCAGCACCCTCTCCGGGGGGAATAATCAGCCCCAGCATTTT
cdr3_aa: CASTLSGGNNQPQHF

v_call: TRBV4-2
clone_size: few
d_call: .
j_call: TRBJ2-5
cdr3_nt: TGTGCCAGCAGCTCAACAGGGGAGGGACAAGAGACCCAGTACTTC
cdr3_aa: CASSSTGEGQETQYF

v_call: TRBV12-3/TRBV12-4
clone_size: .
d_call: TRBD1
j_call: TRBJ1-1
cdr3_nt: TGTGCCAGCAGTCCCCGGACAGGGCAGACTGAAGCTTTCTTT
cdr3_aa: CASSPRTGQTEAFF

v_call: TRBV20-1
clone_size: .
d_call: .
j_call: TRBJ1-6
cdr3_nt: TGCAGTGCTAGAGATTCTGGGAGATCCTATAATTCACCCCTCCACTTT
cdr3_aa: CSARDSGRSYNSPLHF

v_call: TRBV20-1
clone_size: few
d_call: .
j_call: TRBJ2-7
cdr3_nt: TGCAGTGCTAGCTTGCCGGGGCACCACGAGCAGTACTTC
cdr3_aa: CSASLPGHHEQYF

v_call: TRBV7-3
clone_size: .
d_call: TRBD1
j_call: TRBJ1-2
cdr3_nt: TGTGCCAGCAGCCCCGGGACAGGTTCATCTAACTATGGCTACACCTTC
cdr3_aa: CASSPGTGSSNYGYTF

v_call: TRBV2
clone_size: .
d_call: .
j_call: TRBJ2-1
cdr3_nt: TGTGCCAGCAGCGAGAGGACAGAGCAGTTCTTC
cdr3_aa: CASSERTEQFF

v_call: TRBV5-1
clone_size: few
d_call: .
j_call: TRBJ2-7
cdr3_nt: TGCGCCAGCAGCACCCCGGGGGGCCCCAACGAGCAGTACTTC
cdr3_aa: CASSTPGGPNEQYF

v_call: TRBV5-1
clone_size: few
d_call: TRBD2
j_call: TRBJ2-3
cdr3_nt: TGCGCCAGCAGCCCGGGACTAGCGGGGGGCCTAGCTAGCACAGATACGCAGTATTTT
cdr3_aa: CASSPGLAGGLASTDTQYF

v_call: TRBV5-1
clone_size: many
d_call: TRBD1
j_call: TRBJ2-7
cdr3_nt: TGCGCCAGCAGTTTTACTCGGGACAGGTCCTCCTACGAGCAGTACTTC
cdr3_aa: CASSFTRDRSSYEQYF

v_call: TRBV20-1
clone_size: many
d_call: .
j_call: TRBJ2-2
cdr3_nt: TGCAGTGCCCACGGTGCGAACACCGGGGAGCTGTTTTTT
cdr3_aa: CSAHGANTGELFF

v_call: TRBV28
clone_size: .
d_call: .
j_call: TRBJ1-5
cdr3_nt: TGTGCCAGCAGTCTCTCTGACAGGATCGGGCAGCCCCAGCATTTT
cdr3_aa: CASSLSDRIGQPQHF

v_call: TRBV3-1
clone_size: .
d_call: TRBD1
j_call: TRBJ1-2
cdr3_nt: TGTGCCAGCAGCCAAGGAACAGGGGTTGCTGGCTACACCTTC
cdr3_aa: CASSQGTGVAGYTF

v_call: TRBV12-3/TRBV12-4
clone_size: many
d_call: .
j_call: TRBJ2-5
cdr3_nt: TGTGCCAGCAGTTCGGGGGGTGACAGGGCCGAAGAGACCCAGTACTTC
cdr3_aa: CASSSGGDRAEETQYF

v_call: TRBV6-5
clone_size: .
d_call: TRBD1
j_call: TRBJ1-5
cdr3_nt: TGTGCCAGCACCCCGACAGGGCCATCGGGCAATCAGCCCCAGCATTTT
cdr3_aa: CASTPTGPSGNQPQHF

v_call: TRBV20-1
clone_size: few
d_call: TRBD1
j_call: TRBJ1-2
cdr3_nt: TGCAGTGCAGAAACCGGGACAGGTGGCTACACCTTC
cdr3_aa: CSAETGTGGYTF

v_call: TRBV4-2
clone_size: .
d_call: TRBD2
j_call: TRBJ2-5
cdr3_nt: TGTGCCAGCAGCCAAGATTCCCGGACTAGCGGGGGTACGGGGGGCCAGTACTTC
cdr3_aa: CASSQDSRTSGGTGGQYF

v_call: TRBV29-1
clone_size: .
d_call: .
j_call: TRBJ2-7
cdr3_nt: TGCAGCGCCGAAACTCCAGGGGGGAATTACGAGCAGTACTTC
cdr3_aa: CSAETPGGNYEQYF

v_call: TRBV9
clone_size: .
d_call: .
j_call: TRBJ2-3
cdr3_nt: TGTGCCAGCAGCACCCTCGGGCGGGGCGGAGATACGCAGTATTTT
cdr3_aa: CASSTLGRGGDTQYF